The entry that follows covers one T cell receptor (beta chain) sequence. Trimming removed 1 base at V and 7 bases at J, with 5 bases between. Germline loops: CDR1 SGHTS, CDR2 YDEGEE. This CDR3 region has 11 residues. Under the authors' procedure: Estimation of nucleated cell counts relied on the amplification of reference gene primers. Produced via immunoSEQ multiplex PCR; TCRdb's table is partial and in-frame only. D and trimming come from the DNA, and the V and J calls and clone size come from that table. The sample has fewer than 70,000 clones, roughly four fifths seen once. This sample stems from a study of blood T cell repertoires in COVID-19. In the study overall: Sources were T cells, B-cell-depleted T cells, or PBMCs; the material itself was cDNA or gDNA.

This rearrangement joins TRBV5-8 to TRBJ1-2, with D hard to call. Sequencing was done on a sample of peripheral blood. The sequence was obtained from a woman of 80 years or more with acute or convalescent COVID-19. The CDR3, as DNA: TGTGCCAGCAGCTTGTTAGTTGGCTACACCTTC. This translates into CASSLLVGYTF. Looking up the rest from reference TRBV5-8 and TRBJ1-2 gives the full variable domain: EAGVTQSPTHLIKTRGQQATLRCSPISGHTSVYWYQQALGLGLQFLLWYDEGEERNRGNFPPRFSGRQFPNYSSELNVNALELEDSALYLCASSLLVGYTFGSGTRLTVV.